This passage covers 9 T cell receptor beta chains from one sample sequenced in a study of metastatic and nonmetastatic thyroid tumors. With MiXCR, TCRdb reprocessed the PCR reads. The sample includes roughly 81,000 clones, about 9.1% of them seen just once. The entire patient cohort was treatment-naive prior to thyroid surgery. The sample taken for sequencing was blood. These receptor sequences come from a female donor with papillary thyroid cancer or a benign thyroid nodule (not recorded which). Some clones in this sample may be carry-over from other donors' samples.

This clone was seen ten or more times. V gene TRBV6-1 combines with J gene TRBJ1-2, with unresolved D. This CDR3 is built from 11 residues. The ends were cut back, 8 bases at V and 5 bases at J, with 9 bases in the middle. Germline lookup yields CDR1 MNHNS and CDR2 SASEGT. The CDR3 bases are TGTGCCAGCCTAACCAATTATGGCTACACCTTC. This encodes CASLTNYGYTF.

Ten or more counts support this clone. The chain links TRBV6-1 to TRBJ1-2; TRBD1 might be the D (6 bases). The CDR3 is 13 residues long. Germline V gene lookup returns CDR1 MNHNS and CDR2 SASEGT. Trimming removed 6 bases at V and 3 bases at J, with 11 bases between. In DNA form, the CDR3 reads TGTGCCAGCAGGGCGACAGGTGACTATGGCTACACCTTC. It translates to CASRATGDYGYTF.

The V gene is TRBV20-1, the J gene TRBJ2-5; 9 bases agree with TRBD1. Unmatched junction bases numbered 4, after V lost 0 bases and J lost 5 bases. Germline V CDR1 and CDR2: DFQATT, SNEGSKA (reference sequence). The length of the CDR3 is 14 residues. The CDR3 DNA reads TGCAGTGCTAGAGAGGGGACAGGGAAGGAGACCCAGTACTTC. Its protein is CSAREGTGKETQYF.

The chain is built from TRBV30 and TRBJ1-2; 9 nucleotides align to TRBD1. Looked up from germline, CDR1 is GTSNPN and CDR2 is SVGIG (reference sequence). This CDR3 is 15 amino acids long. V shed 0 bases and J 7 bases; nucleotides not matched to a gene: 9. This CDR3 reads CAWSVLGQGGSGYTF. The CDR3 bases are TGTGCCTGGAGTGTACTGGGACAGGGAGGCTCTGGCTACACCTTC.

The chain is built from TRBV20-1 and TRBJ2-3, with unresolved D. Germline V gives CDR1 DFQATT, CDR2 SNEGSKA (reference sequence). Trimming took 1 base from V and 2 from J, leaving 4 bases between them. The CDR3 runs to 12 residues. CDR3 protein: CSARALTDTQYF. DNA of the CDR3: TGCAGTGCTAGAGCCCTCACAGATACGCAGTATTTT.

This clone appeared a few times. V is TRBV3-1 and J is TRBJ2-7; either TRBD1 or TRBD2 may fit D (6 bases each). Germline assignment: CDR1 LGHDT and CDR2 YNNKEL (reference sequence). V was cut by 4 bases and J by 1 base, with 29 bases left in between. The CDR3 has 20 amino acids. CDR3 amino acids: CASSPKGGWAGSLSSYEQYF. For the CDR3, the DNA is TGTGCCAGCAGCCCAAAGGGGGGATGGGCGGGGAGCCTTTCTTCCTACGAGCAGTACTTC.

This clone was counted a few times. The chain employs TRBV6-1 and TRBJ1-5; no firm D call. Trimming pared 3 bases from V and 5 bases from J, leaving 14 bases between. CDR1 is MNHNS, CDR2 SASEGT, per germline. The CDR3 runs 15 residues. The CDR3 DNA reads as TGTGCCAGCAGTGACGACGGGAGGTTAGATCAGCCCCAGCATTTT. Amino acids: CASSDDGRLDQPQHF.

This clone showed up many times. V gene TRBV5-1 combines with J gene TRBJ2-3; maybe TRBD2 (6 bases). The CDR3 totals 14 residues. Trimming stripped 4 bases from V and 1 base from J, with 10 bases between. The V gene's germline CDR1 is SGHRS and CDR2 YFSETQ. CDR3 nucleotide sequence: TGCGCCAGCAGCCGGGACTTTGGCACAGATACGCAGTATTTT. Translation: CASSRDFGTDTQYF.

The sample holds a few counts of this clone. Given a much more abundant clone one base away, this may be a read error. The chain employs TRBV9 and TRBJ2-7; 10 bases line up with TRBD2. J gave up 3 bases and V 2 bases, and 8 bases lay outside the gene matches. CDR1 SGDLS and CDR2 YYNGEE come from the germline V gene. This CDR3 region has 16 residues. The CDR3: CASSVDRTSGYYEQYF. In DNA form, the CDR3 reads TGTGCCAGCAGCGTCGACAGGACTAGCGGCTACTACGAGCAGTACTTC.